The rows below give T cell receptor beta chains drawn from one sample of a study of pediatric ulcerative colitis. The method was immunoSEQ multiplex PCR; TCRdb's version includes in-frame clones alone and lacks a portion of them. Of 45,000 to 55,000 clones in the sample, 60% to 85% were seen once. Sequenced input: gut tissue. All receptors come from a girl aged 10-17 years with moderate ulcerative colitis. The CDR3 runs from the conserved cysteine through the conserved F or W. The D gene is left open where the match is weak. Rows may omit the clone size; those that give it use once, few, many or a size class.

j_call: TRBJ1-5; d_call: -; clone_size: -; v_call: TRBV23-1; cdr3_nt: TGCGCCAGCAGTCAACGGCTTGATCGCCATCAGCCCCAGCATTTT; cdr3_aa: CASSQRLDRHQPQHF
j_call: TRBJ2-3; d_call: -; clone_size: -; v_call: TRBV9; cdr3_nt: TGTGCCAGCAGCGTAGGACACAACATAGGGGATACGCAGTATTTT; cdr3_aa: CASSVGHNIGDTQYF
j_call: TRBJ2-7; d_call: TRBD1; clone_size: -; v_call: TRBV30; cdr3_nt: TGTGCCTGGAGTACAGGGGCGTCCTACGAGCAGTACTTC; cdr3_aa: CAWSTGASYEQYF
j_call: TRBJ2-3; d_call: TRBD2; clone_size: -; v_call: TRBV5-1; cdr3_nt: TGCGCCAGCAGCTTGAATCGCGGGAGTAGCACAGATACGCAGTATTTT; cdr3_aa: CASSLNRGSSTDTQYF
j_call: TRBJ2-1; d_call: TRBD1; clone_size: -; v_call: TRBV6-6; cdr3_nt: TGTGCCAGCAGCACAGACAGGGGGGACTACAATGAGCAGTTCTTC; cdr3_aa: CASSTDRGDYNEQFF
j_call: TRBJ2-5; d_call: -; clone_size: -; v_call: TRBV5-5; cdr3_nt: TGTGCCAGCAGCTTGGGCGCAGGGAACCAAGAGACCCAGTACTTC; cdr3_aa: CASSLGAGNQETQYF
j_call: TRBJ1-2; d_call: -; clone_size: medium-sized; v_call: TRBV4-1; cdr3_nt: TGCGCCAGCAGCCAAGAGTTTACGCCGGCGAGGGCCTATGGCTACACCTTC; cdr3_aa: CASSQEFTPARAYGYTF
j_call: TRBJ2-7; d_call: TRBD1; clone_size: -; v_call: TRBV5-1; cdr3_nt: TGCGCCAGCAGCGGAGGGACAGGGAAGTCCTACGAGCAGTACTTC; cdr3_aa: CASSGGTGKSYEQYF
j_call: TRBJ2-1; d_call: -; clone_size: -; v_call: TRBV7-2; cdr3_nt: TGTGCCAGCAGCTTAGAGGTTGACCATGAGCAGTTCTTC; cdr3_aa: CASSLEVDHEQFF
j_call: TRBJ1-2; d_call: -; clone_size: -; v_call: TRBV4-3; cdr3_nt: TGCGCCAGCAGCCAAGAGAACGAGTATGGCTACACCTTC; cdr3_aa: CASSQENEYGYTF
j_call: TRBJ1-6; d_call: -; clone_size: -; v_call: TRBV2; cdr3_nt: TGTGCCAGCAAACAGTTTAATTCACCCCTCCACTTT; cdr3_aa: CASKQFNSPLHF
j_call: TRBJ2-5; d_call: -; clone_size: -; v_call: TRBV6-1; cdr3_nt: TGTGCCAGCAGTGACGGTCACGGTCAAGAGACCCAGTACTTC; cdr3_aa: CASSDGHGQETQYF
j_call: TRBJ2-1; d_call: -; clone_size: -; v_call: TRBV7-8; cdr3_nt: TGTGCCAGCAGCTTAGCGAGAGGTCTGCAGTTCTTC; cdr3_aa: CASSLARGLQFF